This T cell receptor (beta chain) was obtained from a study of sequential checkpoint blockade in melanoma. Turning to the study itself: Each arm's sequence ended with maintenance nivolumab.

The V gene end was trimmed by 5 bases and the J gene end by 3 bases; junction bases not matched to a gene: 4. In germline, CDR1 is MNHNS, CDR2 SASEGT. The length of the CDR3 is 13 residues. Here immunoSEQ multiplex PCR was the method, and the copy in TCRdb shows in-frame clones only, minus some. The data contain 40,000 or so clones, 84% of them singletons. Treatment given: randomized to nivolumab then ipilimumab (arm A) or the reverse (arm B). DNA-damaging chemotherapy had not been given to any patient beforehand. The starting material was CD8+ T cells sorted from blood (inferred from file names), obtained from a patient given nivolumab and ipilimumab in sequence. The sequence came from a human donor with melanoma. The rearrangement uses TRBV6-1 and TRBJ2-7; 7 bases agree with TRBD1. For the CDR3, the DNA is TGTGCCAGCAGTCCGGGACAGTACTACGAGCAGTACTTC. It is translated as CASSPGQYYEQYF.